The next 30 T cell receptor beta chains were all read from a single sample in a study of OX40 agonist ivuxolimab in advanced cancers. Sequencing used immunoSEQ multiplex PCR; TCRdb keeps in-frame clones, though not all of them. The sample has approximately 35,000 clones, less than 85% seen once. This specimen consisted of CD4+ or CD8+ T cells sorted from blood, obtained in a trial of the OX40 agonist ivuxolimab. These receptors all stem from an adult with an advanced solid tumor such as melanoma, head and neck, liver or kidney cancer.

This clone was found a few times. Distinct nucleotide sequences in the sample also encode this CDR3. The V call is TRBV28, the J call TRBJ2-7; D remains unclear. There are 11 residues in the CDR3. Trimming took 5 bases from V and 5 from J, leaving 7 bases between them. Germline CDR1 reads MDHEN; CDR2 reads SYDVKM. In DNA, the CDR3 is TGTGCCAGCAGTCTCGTCAACGAGCAGTACTTC. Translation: CASSLVNEQYF.

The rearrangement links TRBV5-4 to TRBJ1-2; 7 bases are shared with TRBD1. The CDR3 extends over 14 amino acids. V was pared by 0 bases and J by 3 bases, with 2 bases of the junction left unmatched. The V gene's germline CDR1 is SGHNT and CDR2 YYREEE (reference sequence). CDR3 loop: CASSLVQGDYGYTF. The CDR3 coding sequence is TGTGCCAGCAGCTTGGTCCAGGGGGACTATGGCTACACCTTC.

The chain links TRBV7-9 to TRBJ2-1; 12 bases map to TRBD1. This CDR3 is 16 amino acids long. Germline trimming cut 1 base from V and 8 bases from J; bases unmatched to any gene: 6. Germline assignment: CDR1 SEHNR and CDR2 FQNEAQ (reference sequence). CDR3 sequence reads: CASSLGFGTGGDEQFF. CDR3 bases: TGTGCCAGCAGCTTAGGTTTCGGGACAGGGGGCGATGAGCAGTTCTTC.

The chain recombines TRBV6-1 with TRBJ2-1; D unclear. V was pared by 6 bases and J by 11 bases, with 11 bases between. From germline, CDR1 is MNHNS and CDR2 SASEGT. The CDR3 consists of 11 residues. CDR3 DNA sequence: TGTGCCAGCAGCAATCTCGTGAAGCAGTTCTTC. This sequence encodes CASSNLVKQFF.

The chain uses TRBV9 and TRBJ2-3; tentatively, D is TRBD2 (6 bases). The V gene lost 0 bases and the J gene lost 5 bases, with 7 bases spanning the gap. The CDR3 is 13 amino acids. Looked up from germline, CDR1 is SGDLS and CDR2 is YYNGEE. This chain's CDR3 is CASSVGGEDTQYF. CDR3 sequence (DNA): TGTGCCAGCAGCGTAGGGGGGGAAGATACGCAGTATTTT.

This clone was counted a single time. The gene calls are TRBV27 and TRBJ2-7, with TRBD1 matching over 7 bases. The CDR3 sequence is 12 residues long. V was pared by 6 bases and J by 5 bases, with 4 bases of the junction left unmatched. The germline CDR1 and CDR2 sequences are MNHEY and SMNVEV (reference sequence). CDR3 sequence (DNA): TGTGCCAGCAGCTCCGACAGGGACGAGCAGTACTTC. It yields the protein CASSSDRDEQYF.

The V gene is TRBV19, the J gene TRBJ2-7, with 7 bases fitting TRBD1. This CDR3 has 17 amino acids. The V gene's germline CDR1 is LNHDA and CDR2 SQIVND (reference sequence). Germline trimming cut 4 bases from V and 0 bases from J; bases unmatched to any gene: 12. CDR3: CASSKWEDREASYEQYF. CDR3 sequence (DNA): TGTGCCAGTAGTAAATGGGAAGACAGGGAAGCCTCCTACGAGCAGTACTTC.

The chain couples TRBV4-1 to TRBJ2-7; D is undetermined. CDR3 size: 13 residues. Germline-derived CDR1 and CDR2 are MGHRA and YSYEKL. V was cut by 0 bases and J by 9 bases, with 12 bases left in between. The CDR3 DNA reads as TGCGCCAGCAGCCAAGAGGGATCTTGGTGGCAGTACTTC. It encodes CASSQEGSWWQYF.

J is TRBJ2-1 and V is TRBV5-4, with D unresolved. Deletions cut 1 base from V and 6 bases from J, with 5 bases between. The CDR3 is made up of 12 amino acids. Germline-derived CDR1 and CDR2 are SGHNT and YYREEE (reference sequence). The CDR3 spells CASSLWTNEQFF. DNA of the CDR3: TGTGCCAGCAGCTTGTGGACCAATGAGCAGTTCTTC.

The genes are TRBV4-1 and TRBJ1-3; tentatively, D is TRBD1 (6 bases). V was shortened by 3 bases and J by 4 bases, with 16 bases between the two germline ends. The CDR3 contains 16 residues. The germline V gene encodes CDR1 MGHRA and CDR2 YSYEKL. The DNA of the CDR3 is TGCGCCAGCAGCCAGGCTAGACGGACAGCCGGAAACACCATATATTTT. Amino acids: CASSQARRTAGNTIYF.

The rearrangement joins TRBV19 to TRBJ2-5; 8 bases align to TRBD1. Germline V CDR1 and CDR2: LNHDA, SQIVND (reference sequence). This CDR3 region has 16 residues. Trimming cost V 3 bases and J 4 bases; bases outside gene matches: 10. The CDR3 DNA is TGTGCCAGTAGTATTGAATGGGCAGGGGGCTCAGAGACCCAGTACTTC. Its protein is CASSIEWAGGSETQYF.

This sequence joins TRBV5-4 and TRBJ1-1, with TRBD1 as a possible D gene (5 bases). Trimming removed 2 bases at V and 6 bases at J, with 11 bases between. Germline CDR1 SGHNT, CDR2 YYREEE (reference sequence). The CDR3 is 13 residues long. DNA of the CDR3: TGTGCCAGCAGCTTAGGGGCCCGCCCTGAAGCTTTCTTT. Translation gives CASSLGARPEAFF.

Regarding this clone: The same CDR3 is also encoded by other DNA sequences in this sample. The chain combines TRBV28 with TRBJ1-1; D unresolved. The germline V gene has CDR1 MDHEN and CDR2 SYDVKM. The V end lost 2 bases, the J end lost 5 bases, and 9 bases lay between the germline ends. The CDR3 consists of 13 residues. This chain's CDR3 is CASSLGVGTEAFF. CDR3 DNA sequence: TGTGCCAGCAGTTTAGGGGTTGGTACTGAAGCTTTCTTT.

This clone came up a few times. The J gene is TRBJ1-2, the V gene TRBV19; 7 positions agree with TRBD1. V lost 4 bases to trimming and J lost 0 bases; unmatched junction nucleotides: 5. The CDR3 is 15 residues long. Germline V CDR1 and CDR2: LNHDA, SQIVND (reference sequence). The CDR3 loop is CASSTDRLANYGYTF. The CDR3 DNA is TGTGCCAGTAGTACGGACAGGCTAGCTAACTATGGCTACACCTTC.

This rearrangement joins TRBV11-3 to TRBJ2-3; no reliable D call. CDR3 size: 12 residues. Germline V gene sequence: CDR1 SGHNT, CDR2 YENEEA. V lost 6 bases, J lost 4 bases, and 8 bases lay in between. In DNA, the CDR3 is TGTGCCAGCAGTTCGGTGGCAGATACGCAGTATTTT. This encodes CASSSVADTQYF.

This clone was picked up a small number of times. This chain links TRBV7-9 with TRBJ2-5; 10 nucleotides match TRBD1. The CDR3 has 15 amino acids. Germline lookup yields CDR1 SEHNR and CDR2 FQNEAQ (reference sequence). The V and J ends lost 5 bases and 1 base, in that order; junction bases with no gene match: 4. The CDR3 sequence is CASSPDRGPQETQYF. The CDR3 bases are TGTGCCAGCAGCCCCGACAGGGGGCCCCAAGAGACCCAGTACTTC.

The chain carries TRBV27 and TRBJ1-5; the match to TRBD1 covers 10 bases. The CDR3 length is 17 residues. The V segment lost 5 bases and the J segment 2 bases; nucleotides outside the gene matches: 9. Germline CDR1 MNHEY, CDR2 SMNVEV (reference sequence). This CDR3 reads CASSPDRGKLGNQPQHF. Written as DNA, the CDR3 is TGTGCCAGCAGTCCGGACAGGGGGAAGTTGGGCAATCAGCCCCAGCATTTT.

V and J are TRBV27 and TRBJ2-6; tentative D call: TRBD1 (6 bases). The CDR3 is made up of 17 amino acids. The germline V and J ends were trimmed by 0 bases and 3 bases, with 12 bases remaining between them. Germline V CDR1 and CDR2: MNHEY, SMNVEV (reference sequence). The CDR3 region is CASSLSGTGYGANVLTF. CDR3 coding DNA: TGTGCCAGCAGTTTATCGGGTACAGGGTATGGGGCCAACGTCCTGACTTTC.

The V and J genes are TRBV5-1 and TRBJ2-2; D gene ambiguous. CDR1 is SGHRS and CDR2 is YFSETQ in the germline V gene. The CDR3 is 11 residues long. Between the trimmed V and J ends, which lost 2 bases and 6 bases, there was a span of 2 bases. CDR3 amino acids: CASSFSGELFF. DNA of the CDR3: TGCGCCAGCAGCTTCTCCGGGGAGCTGTTTTTT. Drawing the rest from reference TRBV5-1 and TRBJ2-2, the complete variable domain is KAGVTQTPRYLIKTRGQQVTLSCSPISGHRSVSWYQQTPGQGLQFLFEYFSETQRNKGNFPGRFSGRQFSNSRSEMNVSTLELGDSALYLCASSFSGELFFGEGSRLTVL.

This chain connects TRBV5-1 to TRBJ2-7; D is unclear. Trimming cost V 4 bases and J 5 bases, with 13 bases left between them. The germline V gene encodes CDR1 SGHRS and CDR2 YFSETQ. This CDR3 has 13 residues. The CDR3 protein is CASSHWDFNEQYF. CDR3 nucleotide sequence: TGCGCCAGCAGCCATTGGGATTTCAACGAGCAGTACTTC.

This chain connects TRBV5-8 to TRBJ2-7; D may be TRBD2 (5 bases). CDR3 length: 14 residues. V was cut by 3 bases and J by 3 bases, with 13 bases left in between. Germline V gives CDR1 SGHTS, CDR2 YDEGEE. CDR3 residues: CASSSPGSYYEQYF. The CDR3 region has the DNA TGTGCCAGCAGCTCCCCGGGATCGTACTACGAGCAGTACTTC.

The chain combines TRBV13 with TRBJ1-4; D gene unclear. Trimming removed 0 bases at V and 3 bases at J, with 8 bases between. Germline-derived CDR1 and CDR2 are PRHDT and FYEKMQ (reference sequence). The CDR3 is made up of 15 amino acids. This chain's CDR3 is CASSLGGNANEKLFF. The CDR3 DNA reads TGTGCCAGCAGCTTAGGAGGGAACGCTAATGAAAAACTGTTTTTT.

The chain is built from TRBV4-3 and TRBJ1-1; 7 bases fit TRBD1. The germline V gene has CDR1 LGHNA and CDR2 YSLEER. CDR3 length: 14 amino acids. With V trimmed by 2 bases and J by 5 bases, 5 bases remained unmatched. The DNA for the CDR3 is TGCGCCAGCAGCCAACAGACAGGGAGGACTGAAGCTTTCTTT. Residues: CASSQQTGRTEAFF.

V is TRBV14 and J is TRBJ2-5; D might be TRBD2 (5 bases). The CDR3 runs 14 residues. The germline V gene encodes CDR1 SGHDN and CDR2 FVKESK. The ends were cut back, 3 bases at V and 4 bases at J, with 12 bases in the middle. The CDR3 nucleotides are TGTGCCAGCAGCCAGGACTTGGTGGGAGAGACCCAGTACTTC. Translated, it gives CASSQDLVGETQYF.

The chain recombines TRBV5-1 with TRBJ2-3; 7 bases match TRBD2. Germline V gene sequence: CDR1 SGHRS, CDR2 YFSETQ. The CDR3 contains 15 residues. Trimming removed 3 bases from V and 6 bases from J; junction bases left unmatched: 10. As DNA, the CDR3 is TGCGCCAGCAGCTCACTAGCGCCCGGGGGGGATACGCAGTATTTT. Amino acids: CASSSLAPGGDTQYF.

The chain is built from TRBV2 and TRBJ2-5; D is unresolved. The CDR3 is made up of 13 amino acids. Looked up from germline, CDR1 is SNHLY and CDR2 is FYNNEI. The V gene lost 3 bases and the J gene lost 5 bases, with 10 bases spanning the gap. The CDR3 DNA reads TGTGCCAGCAGTGACCCGGTTTGGGAGACCCAGTACTTC. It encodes CASSDPVWETQYF.

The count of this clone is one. Written as DNA, the CDR3 is TGTGCCAGCAGGGGGTACAGGGATAGCACAGATACGCAGTATTTT. Translated, it gives CASRGYRDSTDTQYF. The J gene is TRBJ2-3, the V gene TRBV7-9; the D gene is possibly TRBD1 (6 bases). V lost 6 bases and J lost 0, with 13 bases in between. In germline, CDR1 is SEHNR, CDR2 FQNEAQ (reference sequence). The length of the CDR3 is 15 residues.

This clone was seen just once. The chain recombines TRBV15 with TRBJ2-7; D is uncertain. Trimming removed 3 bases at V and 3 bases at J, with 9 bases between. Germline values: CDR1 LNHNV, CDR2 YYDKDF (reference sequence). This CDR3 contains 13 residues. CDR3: CATSSLQSYEQYF. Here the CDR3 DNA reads TGTGCCACCAGCAGCTTACAGAGCTACGAGCAGTACTTC.

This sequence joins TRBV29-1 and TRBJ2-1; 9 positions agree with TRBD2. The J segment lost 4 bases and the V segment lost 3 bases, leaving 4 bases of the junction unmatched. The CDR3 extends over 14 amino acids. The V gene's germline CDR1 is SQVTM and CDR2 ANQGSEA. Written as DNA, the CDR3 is TGCAGCGTTGAGGATGGACTAGCGTACAATGAGCAGTTCTTC. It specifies CSVEDGLAYNEQFF.

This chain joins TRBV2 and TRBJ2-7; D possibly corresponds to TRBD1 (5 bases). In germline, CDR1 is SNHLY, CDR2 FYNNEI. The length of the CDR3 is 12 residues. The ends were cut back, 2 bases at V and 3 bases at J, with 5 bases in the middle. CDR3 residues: CASSERGYEQYF. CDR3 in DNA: TGTGCCAGCAGTGAAAGGGGCTACGAGCAGTACTTC.